The T cell receptor beta chain described here comes from a study of T-cell memory formation after mild COVID-19. The junction had 6 bases not matched to a gene; V was cut back by 2 bases and J by 0 bases. Germline V gene sequence: CDR1 SGDLS, CDR2 YYNGEE. The CDR3 is 16 residues long. Findings and caveats of the study: Within pre-infection memory, some responding clones were found, suggesting cross-reactive memory joined.

TCRdb ran MiXCR on the 5' RACE reads and lists one entry per CDR3 protein. The sample lists 300,000 to 400,000 distinct CDR3 sequences; around 27% were seen once. This clonotype was found a few times. Its antigen is as yet unknown. The sequenced sample was PBMCs or a T cell subset sorted from them (not recorded which). This rearrangement joins TRBV9 to TRBJ2-3, with 7 bases identical to TRBD1. This TCR derives from an adult woman who had mild COVID-19 (a few samples of this study predate the infection). Cell type and time point are not known. The CDR3 loop reads CASSVAPGQSTDTQYF. The CDR3, as DNA: TGTGCCAGCAGCGTGGCCCCGGGACAGAGCACAGATACGCAGTATTTT.